Listed below are T cell receptor beta chains from one sample, sequenced in a study of cytomegalovirus exposure and HLA in healthy donors. Measured with immunoSEQ multiplex PCR; TCRdb has only the in-frame clones, and not every one. The repertoire has 150,000 to 180,000 clones, 70% to 90% of them found once; the top ten carry around 2.1%. The sample comprised PBMCs. Receptors were obtained from a human donor in good health. The CDR3 runs from the conserved cysteine through the conserved F or W. A D gene is named only where the DNA matches it firmly. Clone size is stated in some rows and not others, as once, few, many or a class when expanded.

clone_size cdr3_length j_call v_call d_call cdr3_aa cdr3_nt
NA 13 TRBJ1-1 TRBV10-3 NA CAISVQGNTEAFF TGTGCCATCAGTGTTCAGGGGAACACTGAAGCTTTCTTT
NA 17 TRBJ1-5 TRBV7-6 NA CASSLGANPGVGQPQHF TGTGCCAGCAGCTTAGGAGCTAATCCAGGGGTCGGTCAGCCCCAGCATTTT
NA 17 TRBJ2-7 TRBV9 TRBD1 CASSEPSPGTGYDEQYF TGTGCCAGCAGCGAGCCGTCCCCCGGGACAGGGTATGACGAGCAGTACTTC
NA 13 TRBJ2-3 TRBV6-1 NA CASSEPGTDTQYF TGTGCCAGCAGTGAACCGGGCACAGATACGCAGTATTTT
NA 15 TRBJ1-3 TRBV9 NA CASSVGGGHGNTIYF TGTGCCAGCAGCGTAGGGGGGGGGCACGGAAACACCATATATTTT
NA 14 TRBJ1-1 TRBV7-3 NA CASSLNLWSTEAFF TGTGCCAGCAGCTTAAATCTCTGGAGCACTGAAGCTTTCTTT
NA 16 TRBJ1-5 TRBV4-3 NA CASSQDRNYGNQPQHF TGCGCCAGCAGCCAAGATCGTAACTATGGCAATCAGCCCCAGCATTTT
NA 14 TRBJ2-7 TRBV28 TRBD2 CASCRREGLHEQYF TGTGCCAGCTGCAGGAGGGAGGGCCTCCACGAGCAGTACTTC
NA 11 TRBJ2-4 TRBV27 NA CASKARDIQYF TGTGCCAGCAAGGCGAGGGACATTCAGTACTTC
NA 15 TRBJ2-7 TRBV7-3 TRBD2 CASSPSGGPFSEQYF TGTGCCAGCAGCCCGTCGGGAGGCCCCTTTAGCGAGCAGTACTTC
once 13 TRBJ1-1 TRBV11-3 TRBD1 CASGDRAGTEAFF TGTGCCAGCGGTGACAGGGCAGGCACTGAAGCTTTCTTT
NA 14 TRBJ1-1 TRBV18 TRBD1 CASSPGQVNTEAFF TGTGCCAGCTCACCGGGACAGGTGAACACTGAAGCTTTCTTT
few 13 TRBJ1-1 TRBV19 NA CASSIYGHTEAFF TGTGCCAGTAGTATATATGGGCACACTGAAGCTTTCTTT
NA 13 TRBJ2-7 TRBV27 NA CASRSGLAYEQYF TGTGCCAGCAGAAGCGGGCTGGCCTACGAGCAGTACTTC
NA 15 TRBJ1-1 TRBV18 NA CASSPKGTPQGEAFF TGTGCCAGCTCACCTAAGGGGACGCCACAGGGTGAAGCTTTCTTT
NA 15 TRBJ1-3 TRBV7-2 NA CASSPWWGAGNTIYF TGTGCCAGCAGCCCTTGGTGGGGGGCTGGAAACACCATATATTTT
NA 15 TRBJ1-1 TRBV7-9 NA CASSVGLSEGTEAFF TGTGCCAGCAGCGTAGGACTCTCGGAGGGGACTGAAGCTTTCTTT
few 14 TRBJ2-3 TRBV6-4 TRBD2 CASSGGGATDTQYF TGTGCCAGCAGTGGCGGGGGGGCCACAGATACGCAGTATTTT